The T cell receptor (beta chain) under discussion was sequenced for a study of cytomegalovirus exposure and HLA in healthy donors (dated by TCRdb to about 2017). Background on the whole study: According to an earlier analysis of 587 of the donors, about 179 million T cells yielded some 110 million unique TCR beta sequences and less than 300 Gb of sequence data. An early release covering about 600 HLA-typed donors comprised 250 to 350 gigabases of sequencing data and roughly 86 million unique TCR sequences. The genetic ancestry cluster associated with self-reported Caucasian donors included roughly 84% of the roughly 360 genotyped donors. The study was designed to test whether signatures of past pathogen exposure could be identified by cataloging public T cell receptors. Using immunosequencing, the study profiled T cell repertoires from fewer than 850 subjects and related those repertoires to cytomegalovirus serostatus. Besides the first cohort of some 670 subjects, a separate validation cohort made up of 120 different subjects was used. High-throughput TCR immunosequencing, statistical association of individual TCRs with disease status, and machine learning were combined to predict cytomegalovirus infection status. A later analysis re-examined previously published TCR beta repertoires from hundreds of donors and added high-resolution HLA genotyping to investigate patterns of TCR occurrence. In the later analysis, no new phenotypic data were used to find candidate immune exposures; instead, reliance was placed on TCR beta sequences and their occurrence across donors. An earlier analysis of around 640 of the donors used high-throughput TCR beta sequencing to judge whether each TCR beta V gene segment behaved as functional or pseudogenic. Alongside the repertoire data, information on donor age, sex, ethnicity and CMV serostatus was compiled. A later genetic analysis used genome-wide SNP genotypes for about 60% of the roughly 700 donors, treating that subset as a discovery cohort. Every discovery cohort repertoire had been produced on one sequencing platform. Both class I and class II loci were covered by HLA typing, at four-digit resolution. Typing coverage differed by locus: A, B, C, DRB1 and DQB1 were typed in roughly 629-630 donors, DQA1 in approximately 520, DPA1 in roughly 590, and DPB1 in roughly 470. A few DR-DQ haplotypes were treated as single units for association and clustering because of strong linkage in the cohort. Among roughly 400 genotyped donors of the cohort, an average of approximately 240,000 unique TCR beta nucleotide sequences was sequenced per donor, of which roughly 18% were non-productive.

In total, over 600 healthy bone marrow donors made up the cohort. Cohort members were all nominally healthy when sampled, although unrecorded immune exposures were likely present. The donor tested CMV seropositive, placing the donor among the 290 or so seropositive members of the cohort. A peripheral blood sample was provided by each donor, and peripheral blood mononuclear cells were used for TCR beta sequencing. The Qiagen DNeasy Blood Extraction Kit was used to extract genomic DNA from the blood cell samples. In its sample, this clone was seen a few times. Its recognized antigen is unknown. Nothing much larger sits one base from this clone, and base qualities are not available. Receptor amplification or capture employed the immunoSEQ multiplex PCR assay. For the multiplex PCR, a mixture combining 60 forward primers for TCR Vbeta segments and 13 reverse primers for TCR Jbeta segments was used. Amplification of the CDR3 region of rearranged TCR beta genes was performed with a multiplex PCR assay on genomic DNA. The amplified TCR beta libraries were sequenced on the Illumina HiSeq System as 87-base-pair reads. As for how the authors treated the data: Across the 666 repertoires, a later analysis counted 60 million to 90 million unique TCR beta chains, roughly 11 million of which were shared by at least two donors. To remove PCR and sequencing errors, raw reads were error-corrected and collapsed into unique sequences using a nearest-neighbor algorithm that merged closely related sequences. V, D and J gene segments were assigned by aligning CDR3 sequences to IMGT reference sequences. For a sequence to be retained, at least a six-nucleotide match to both a V gene segment and a J gene segment was required. Rearrangements were called productive when the CDR3 lacked stop codons and stayed in frame with V and J; all others were non-productive. Following IMGT convention, CDR3 was defined as the stretch from the second conserved V-encoded cysteine to the conserved J-encoded phenylalanine. In an earlier analysis of more than 550 of the donors, sequences lacking an unambiguous match to a single V gene segment were excluded. In an earlier analysis of a few hundred of the donors, a V segment was called functional when productive rearrangements were above 56.7%, and segregating when the standard deviation between donors exceeded 5%. A statistical classification framework was built to diagnose cytomegalovirus status from the catalog of TCR beta chain sequences. In a later analysis, V and J genes were assigned by comparing TCR nucleotide sequences against IMGT/GENE-DB human TR gene sequences. In a later analysis, CDR3 sequences and most-parsimonious VDJ recombination scenarios were assigned using the TCRdist pipeline. In a later analysis, each TCR beta chain was defined by its CDR3 amino acid sequence together with its V-gene family, and reads lacking a unique V-gene family were excluded. A later analysis removed several hundred highly shared, low-generation-probability nucleotide sequences to deal with suspected cross-contamination and a sequencing artifact. In a later analysis, a clonal expansion index for each public chain was calculated from normalized within-repertoire ranks of inferred template counts. A later analysis computed generation probabilities with a VDJ recombination model fitted to out-of-frame rearrangements, and checked the results against IGoR. Hypergeometric tests were used in a later analysis to score TCR-TCR, TCR-HLA and TCR-CMV co-occurrence, with a repertoire-size bias correction applied to the TCR pairs. To estimate false discovery rates, a later analysis permuted the HLA or CMV assignments 20 times. In a later analysis, co-occurring TCRs were grouped using DBSCAN, and TCRdist sequence similarity was added for clustering within HLA-allele-positive subsets. Repertoires with fewer than 30,000 or more than 120,000 public chains were left out of co-occurrence clustering, as were a handful of repertoires with anomalous nucleotide sharing. Imported from immuneACCESS, the table was reduced by TCRdb to in-frame sequences with V and J called. These copies leave out some clones; in studies compared against another copy, an unresolved V gene accounts for under half, and the cause of the remainder is not known. V and J calls and clone size are as listed in that table; D and trimming were resolved from the DNA. The sample table contains 160,000 or so clones; only one count was recorded for approximately 70% of them. Of the sample, about 4.5% is held by the ten largest clones.

Its CDR3 holds 14 amino acids, cysteine through phenylalanine. Of the read, only the CDR3 DNA is kept; its 42 bases are in frame from base 1. Per the germline V gene, SQVTM is the CDR1 and ANQGSEA is the CDR2. Germline trimming amounts to 6 bases on V and 2 bases on J, with 7 as the count of junction bases outside the gene matches. Broad study findings and their caveats: Because HLA typing was missing for some donors at each locus, association tests included only the typed subset. In an earlier analysis of fewer than 750 of the donors, most TCR beta V segments were observed in productive rearrangements about 90% or about 30% of the time, broadly matching IMGT annotations. Specific HLA alleles were associated with 18,000 or so TCR beta sequences at a false discovery rate of 0.05 in a later analysis. The authors suggested that the approach could potentially be generalized to other disease states and immunological phenotypes. In a later analysis, several top co-occurrence clusters were reported to appear linked to parvovirus B19, influenza, CMV and Epstein-Barr virus. A further reported finding was that TCR beta sequences accurately predicted the HLA-A and HLA-B alleles for most subjects in the first cohort. The only immune exposure information available for the cohort was CMV serostatus. In both the original and validation cohorts, the classifier was reported to diagnose cytomegalovirus status with high specificity and sensitivity. A cluster of highly shared sequence variants was judged likely to be a technical artifact of the sequencing pipeline. According to a later genetic analysis, donors in an Asian-associated ancestry cluster had fewer N-insertions in productive TCRs than the roughly 700-donor mean. According to a later analysis, TCR association rates differed among HLA loci, with DRB1 alleles showing the most associated TCRs and HLA-C alleles showing the fewest. The earlier analysis of 450 to 700 of the donors excluded about 16 rarely observed V segments, including chromosome 9 orphons, because counts were too low. V-gene and J-gene trimming of TCR beta chains was associated with a missense DCLRE1C variant in a later genetic analysis, and the association was replicated in an independent cohort. Because the 87-base-pair reads could not distinguish some IMGT-functional V segments, including TRBV6-2 and TRBV6-3, those segments were excluded. In a later analysis, HLA-associated TCR beta chains were found to be more clonally expanded and to have lower generation probabilities than equally common non-associated chains. Most CMV-associated TCR beta chains appeared to be HLA-restricted in a later analysis, and the HLA associations seemed to be driven largely by CMV exposure. A few of the identified cytomegalovirus-associated TCR beta chains were confirmed in vitro to be specific for cytomegalovirus antigens. Sequencing depth was assumed to be roughly uniform across donors in the presence/absence analyses, though that assumption may not hold. Most TCR sequences were observed very rarely across donors, whereas some public TCRs were present in many individuals. The study gave a list of around 170 TCR beta chains associated with cytomegalovirus. When HLA alleles, especially DR and DQ, strongly co-occurred, TCR associations were difficult to assign to individual alleles. This cohort had only TCR beta chains sequenced, and the lack of alpha or paired-chain data limited which features could be detected. Linkage disequilibrium might explain the correlated functional status among segregating V segments, but an unknown experimental factor could not be excluded.

The clonotype comes from a man aged 18 to 29 in good health and CMV-seropositive. The specimen was PBMCs. This chain joins TRBV29-1 to TRBJ1-1; a stretch of 9 junction bases matches TRBD1. The bases read TGCAGCGTCCACAGGGGGCAGGGTAACACTGAAGCTTTCTTT. This encodes CSVHRGQGNTEAFF.